This T cell receptor beta chain is from a study of blood T cell repertoires in COVID-19. Whole-study context: Samples came from the United States, Italy and Spain, spanning acute and convalescent COVID-19. T cells, B-cell-depleted T cells, or PBMCs supplied cDNA or gDNA.

This clone was counted only a few times. In the original processing: Nucleated cell number was recorded as an estimate derived from reference gene primer amplification. Data came from immunoSEQ multiplex PCR; TCRdb stores just in-frame clones and leaves some out. That table gives V, J and clone size, and the DNA gave D and trimming. The sample has about 150,000 clones; 65% to 85% are singletons. This CDR3 is built from 13 residues. Looked up from germline, CDR1 is LGHDT and CDR2 is YNNKEL (reference sequence). Between the trimmed V and J ends, which lost 2 bases and 4 bases, there was a span of 9 bases.

Sequenced: peripheral blood. The source of this sequence is a man aged 45-60 years with active or convalescent COVID-19. The V call is TRBV3-1 (or the pseudogene TRBV3-2), the J call TRBJ2-7; no firm D call. Here the CDR3 reads CASSQLGPYEQYF. CDR3 sequence (DNA): TGTGCCAGCAGCCAACTTGGGCCTTACGAGCAGTACTTC.